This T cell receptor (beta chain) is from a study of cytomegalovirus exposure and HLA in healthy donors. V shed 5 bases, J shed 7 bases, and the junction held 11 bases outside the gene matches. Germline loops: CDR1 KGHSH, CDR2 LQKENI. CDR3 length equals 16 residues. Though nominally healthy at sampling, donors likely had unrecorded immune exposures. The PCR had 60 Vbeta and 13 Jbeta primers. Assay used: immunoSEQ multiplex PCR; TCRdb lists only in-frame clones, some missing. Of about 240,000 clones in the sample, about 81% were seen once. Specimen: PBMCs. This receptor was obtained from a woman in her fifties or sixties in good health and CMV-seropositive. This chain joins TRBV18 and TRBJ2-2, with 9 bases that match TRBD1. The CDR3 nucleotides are TGTGCCAGCTCAACGCCGGGACAGGGTACGGTCGGGGAGCTGTTTTTT. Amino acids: CASSTPGQGTVGELFF.